This T cell receptor beta chain derives from a study of blood T cells in healthy people across ages. Through a sample-barcoded 5' primer and a J-beta primer mix, a second PCR was run for 7 to 11 cycles. TCRdb reanalysed the 5' RACE reads using MiXCR and keeps one entry per CDR3 protein. The data show roughly 680,000 distinct CDR3 sequences, with more than 45% seen just once and approximately 13% held by the top ten. The trim removed 8 bases at V and 8 bases at J, leaving 9 bases unmatched. CDR1 is ENHRY and CDR2 is SYGVKD in the germline V gene. This CDR3 contains 13 residues. In this sample, this clonotype turned up many times.

Sequenced: blood. This sequence originates from a woman over 75 in good health. This chain links TRBV10-3 with TRBJ1-2, with 9 bases identical to TRBD1. CDR3 nucleotides: TGTGCCATCGTACCGGGACAGGGTTACGGCTACACCTTC. Translated, it gives CAIVPGQGYGYTF.